This T cell receptor (beta chain) was sequenced for a study of control samples from healthy donors and cancer patients. The CDR3 totals 12 residues. The V gene's germline CDR1 is SEHNR and CDR2 FQNEAQ (reference sequence). V was cut by 8 bases and J by 3 bases, with 9 bases left in between. Sequenced by immunoSEQ multiplex PCR; TCRdb stores in-frame clones only, minus some. The table has roughly 38,000 clones, 83% seen once. The sequence was collected from a man aged 55 to 69 in good health. Specimen: blood. The chain couples TRBV7-9 to TRBJ2-3, with D perhaps matching TRBD1 (5 bases). CDR3 in amino acids: CASLAGTDTQYF. Here the CDR3 DNA reads TGTGCCAGCCTTGCAGGGACAGATACGCAGTATTTT.